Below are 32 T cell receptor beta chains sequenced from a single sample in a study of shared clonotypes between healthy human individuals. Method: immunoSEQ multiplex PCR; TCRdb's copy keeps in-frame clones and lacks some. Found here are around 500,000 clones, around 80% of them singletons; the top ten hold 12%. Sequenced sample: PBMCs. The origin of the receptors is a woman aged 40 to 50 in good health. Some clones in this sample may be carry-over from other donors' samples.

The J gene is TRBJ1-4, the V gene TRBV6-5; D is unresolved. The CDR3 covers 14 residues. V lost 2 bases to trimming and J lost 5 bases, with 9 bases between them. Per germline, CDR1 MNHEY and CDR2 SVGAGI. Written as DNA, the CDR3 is TGTGCCAGCAGTTACCGACACCCCAATGAAAAACTGTTTTTT. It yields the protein CASSYRHPNEKLFF.

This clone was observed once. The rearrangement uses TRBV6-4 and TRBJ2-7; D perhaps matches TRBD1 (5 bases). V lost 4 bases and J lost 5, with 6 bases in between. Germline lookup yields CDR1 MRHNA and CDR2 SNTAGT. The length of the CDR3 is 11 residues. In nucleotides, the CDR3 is TGTGCCAGCAGTGGGGGCGACGAGCAGTACTTC. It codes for CASSGGDEQYF.

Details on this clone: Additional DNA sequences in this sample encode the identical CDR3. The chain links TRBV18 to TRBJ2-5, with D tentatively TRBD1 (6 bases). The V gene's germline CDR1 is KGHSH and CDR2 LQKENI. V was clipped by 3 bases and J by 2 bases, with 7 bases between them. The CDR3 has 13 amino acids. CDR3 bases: TGTGCCAGCTCACCCGACAGGCAAGAGACCCAGTACTTC. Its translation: CASSPDRQETQYF. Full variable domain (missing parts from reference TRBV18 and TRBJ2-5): NAGVMQNPRHLVRRRGQEARLRCSPMKGHSHVYWYRQLPEEGLKFMVYLQKENIIDESGMPKERFSAEFPKEGPSILRIQQVVRGDSAAYFCASSPDRQETQYFGPGTRLLVL.

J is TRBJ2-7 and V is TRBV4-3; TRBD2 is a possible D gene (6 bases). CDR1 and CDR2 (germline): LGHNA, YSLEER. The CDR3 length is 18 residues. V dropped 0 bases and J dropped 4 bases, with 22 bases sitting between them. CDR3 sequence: CASSQERRPGLPGYEQYF. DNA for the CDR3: TGCGCCAGCAGCCAAGAGCGGCGCCCGGGACTCCCGGGATACGAGCAGTACTTC.

CDR3 protein: CASSLMARGTEAFF. The CDR3 DNA is TGTGCCAGCAGCTTAATGGCCAGGGGCACTGAAGCTTTCTTT. V and J are TRBV11-1 and TRBJ1-1, with TRBD1 as a possible D gene (6 bases). This CDR3 is built from 14 residues. V dropped 2 bases and J dropped 4 bases, with 11 bases sitting between them. The germline V gene has CDR1 SGHAT and CDR2 FQDESV (reference sequence).

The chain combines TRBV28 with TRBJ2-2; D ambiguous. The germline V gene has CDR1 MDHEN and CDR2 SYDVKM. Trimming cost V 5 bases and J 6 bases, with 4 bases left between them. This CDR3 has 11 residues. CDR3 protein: CASSGSGELFF. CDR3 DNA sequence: TGTGCCAGCAGTGGCTCCGGGGAGCTGTTTTTT.

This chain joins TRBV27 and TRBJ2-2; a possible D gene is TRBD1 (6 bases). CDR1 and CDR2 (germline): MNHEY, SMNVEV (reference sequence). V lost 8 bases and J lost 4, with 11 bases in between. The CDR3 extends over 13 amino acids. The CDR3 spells CASETGFTGELFF. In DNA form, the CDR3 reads TGTGCCAGCGAGACAGGATTCACCGGGGAGCTGTTTTTT.

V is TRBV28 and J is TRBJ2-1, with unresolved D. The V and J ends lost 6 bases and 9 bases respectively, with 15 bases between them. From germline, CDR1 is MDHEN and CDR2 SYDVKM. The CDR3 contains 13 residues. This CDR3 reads CASSERTPPEQFF. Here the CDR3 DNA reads TGTGCCAGCAGCGAGCGAACGCCGCCTGAGCAGTTCTTC.

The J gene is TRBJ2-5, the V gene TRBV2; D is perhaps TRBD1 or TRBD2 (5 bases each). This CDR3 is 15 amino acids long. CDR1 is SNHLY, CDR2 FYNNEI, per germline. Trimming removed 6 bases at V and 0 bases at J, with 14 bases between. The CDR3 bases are TGTGCCAGCAGAGGCCGGGACCTCAACCAAGAGACCCAGTACTTC. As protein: CASRGRDLNQETQYF.

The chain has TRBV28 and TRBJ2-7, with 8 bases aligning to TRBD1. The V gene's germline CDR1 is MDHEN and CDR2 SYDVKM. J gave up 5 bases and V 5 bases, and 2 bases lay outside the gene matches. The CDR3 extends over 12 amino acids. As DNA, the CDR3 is TGTGCCAGCAGTGACAGGGGAGACGAGCAGTACTTC. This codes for CASSDRGDEQYF.

The CDR3 coding sequence is TGTGCCAGCAGTGAACCGCTCGAGAACTACAATGAGCAGTTCTTC. Its protein product is CASSEPLENYNEQFF. V is TRBV2 and J is TRBJ2-1, with D unclear. The CDR3 has 15 residues. In germline, CDR1 is SNHLY, CDR2 FYNNEI. With 2 bases removed from V and 3 bases from J, the gap between germline ends came to 11 bases.

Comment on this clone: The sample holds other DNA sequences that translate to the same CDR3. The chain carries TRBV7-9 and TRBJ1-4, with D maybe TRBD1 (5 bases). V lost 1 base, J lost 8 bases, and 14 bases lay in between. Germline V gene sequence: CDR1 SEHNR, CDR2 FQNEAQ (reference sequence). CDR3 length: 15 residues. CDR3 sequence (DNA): TGTGCCAGCAGCTTAGTTGGGCAGGGAGACGAAAAACTGTTTTTT. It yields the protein CASSLVGQGDEKLFF.

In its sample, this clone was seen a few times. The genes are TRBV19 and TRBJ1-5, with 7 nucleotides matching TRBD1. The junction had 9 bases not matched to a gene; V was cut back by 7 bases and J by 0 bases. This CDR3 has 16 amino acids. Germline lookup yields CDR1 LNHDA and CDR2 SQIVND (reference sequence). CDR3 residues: CASTPRQGYSNQPQHF. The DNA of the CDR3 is TGTGCCAGTACCCCGAGACAGGGATATAGCAATCAGCCCCAGCATTTT.

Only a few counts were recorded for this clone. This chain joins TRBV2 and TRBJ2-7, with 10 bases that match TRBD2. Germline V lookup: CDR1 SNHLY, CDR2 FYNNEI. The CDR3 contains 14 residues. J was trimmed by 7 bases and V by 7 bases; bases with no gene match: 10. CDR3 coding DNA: TGTGCCAGCATTAGAACTGAGCGGGAGGGGGAGCAGTACTTC. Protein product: CASIRTEREGEQYF.

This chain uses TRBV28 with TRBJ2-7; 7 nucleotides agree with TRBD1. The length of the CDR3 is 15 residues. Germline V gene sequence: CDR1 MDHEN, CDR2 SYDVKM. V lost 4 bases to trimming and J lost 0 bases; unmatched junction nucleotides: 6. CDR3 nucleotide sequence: TGTGCCAGCAGTTCAGTGGGGACAGCCTCCTACGAGCAGTACTTC. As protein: CASSSVGTASYEQYF.

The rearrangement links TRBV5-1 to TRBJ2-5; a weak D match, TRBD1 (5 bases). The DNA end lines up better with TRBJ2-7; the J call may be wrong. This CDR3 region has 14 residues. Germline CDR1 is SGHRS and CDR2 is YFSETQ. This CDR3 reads CASSLGRDSYEQYF. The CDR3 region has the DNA TGCGCCAGCAGCTTGGGCAGGGACTCCTACGAGCAGTACTTC.

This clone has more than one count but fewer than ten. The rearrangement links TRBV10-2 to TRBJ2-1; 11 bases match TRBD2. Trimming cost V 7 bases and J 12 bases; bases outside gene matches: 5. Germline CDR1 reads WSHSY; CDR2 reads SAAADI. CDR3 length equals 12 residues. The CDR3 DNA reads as TGCGCCAGCATAGCGGGAGGGCCTGCGCAGTTCTTC. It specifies CASIAGGPAQFF.

CDR3 bases: TGTGCCACCAGCAGAGATAGTAACAGCTTATATGGCTACACCTTC. Translating gives CATSRDSNSLYGYTF. The chain uses TRBV15 and TRBJ1-2; D unclear. CDR1 and CDR2 from the germline V gene are LNHNV and YYDKDF (reference sequence). Trimming stripped 0 bases from V and 5 bases from J, with 13 bases between. The CDR3 extends over 15 amino acids.

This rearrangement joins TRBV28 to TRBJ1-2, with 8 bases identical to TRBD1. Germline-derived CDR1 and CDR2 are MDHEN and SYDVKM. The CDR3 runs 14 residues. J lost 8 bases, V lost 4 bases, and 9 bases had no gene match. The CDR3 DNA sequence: TGTGCCAGCAGTTCTGGACAGGGCGGAAGAGGCTACACCTTC. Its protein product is CASSSGQGGRGYTF.

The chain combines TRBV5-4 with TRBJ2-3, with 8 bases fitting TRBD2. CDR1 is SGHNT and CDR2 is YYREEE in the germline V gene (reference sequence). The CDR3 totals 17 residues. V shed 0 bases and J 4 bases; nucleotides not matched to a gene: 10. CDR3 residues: CASSLGASGPRADTQYF. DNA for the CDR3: TGTGCCAGCAGCTTGGGAGCTAGCGGGCCTAGGGCAGATACGCAGTATTTT.

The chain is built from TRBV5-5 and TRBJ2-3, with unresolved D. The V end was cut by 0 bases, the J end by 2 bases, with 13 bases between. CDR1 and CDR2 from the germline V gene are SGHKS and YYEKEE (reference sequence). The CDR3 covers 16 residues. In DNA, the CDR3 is TGTGCCAGCAGCTTGGCGCCAGGAACATACACAGATACGCAGTATTTT. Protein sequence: CASSLAPGTYTDTQYF.

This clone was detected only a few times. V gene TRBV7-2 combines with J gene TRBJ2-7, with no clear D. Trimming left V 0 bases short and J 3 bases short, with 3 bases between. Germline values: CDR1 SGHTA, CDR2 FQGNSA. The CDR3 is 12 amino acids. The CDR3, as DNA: TGTGCCAGCAGCTTAGCGTTCTACGAGCAGTACTTC. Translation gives CASSLAFYEQYF.

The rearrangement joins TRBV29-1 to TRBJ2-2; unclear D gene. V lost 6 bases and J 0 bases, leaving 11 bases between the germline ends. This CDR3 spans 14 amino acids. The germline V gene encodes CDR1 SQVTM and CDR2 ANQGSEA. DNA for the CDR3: TGCAGCGTCCCTAGAGGCACGAACACCGGGGAGCTGTTTTTT. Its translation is CSVPRGTNTGELFF.

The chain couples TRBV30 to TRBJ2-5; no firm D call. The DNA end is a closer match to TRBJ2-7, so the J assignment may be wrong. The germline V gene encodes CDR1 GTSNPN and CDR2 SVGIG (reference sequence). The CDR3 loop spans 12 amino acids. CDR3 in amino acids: CAWSVFRFEQYF. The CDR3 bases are TGTGCCTGGAGTGTGTTCAGGTTCGAGCAGTACTTC.

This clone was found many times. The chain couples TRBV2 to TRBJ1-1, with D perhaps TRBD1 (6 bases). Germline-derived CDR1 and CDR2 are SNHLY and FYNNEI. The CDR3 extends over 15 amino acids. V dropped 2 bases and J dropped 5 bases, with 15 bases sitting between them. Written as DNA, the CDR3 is TGTGCCAGCAGTGAATTCCAGGGGTCGGGGACTGAAGCTTTCTTT. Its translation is CASSEFQGSGTEAFF. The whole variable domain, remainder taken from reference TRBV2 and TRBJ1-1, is EPEVTQTPSHQVTQMGQEVILRCVPISNHLYFYWYRQILGQKVEFLVSFYNNEISEKSEIFDDQFSVERPDGSNFTLKIRSTKLEDSAMYFCASSEFQGSGTEAFFGQGTRLTVV.

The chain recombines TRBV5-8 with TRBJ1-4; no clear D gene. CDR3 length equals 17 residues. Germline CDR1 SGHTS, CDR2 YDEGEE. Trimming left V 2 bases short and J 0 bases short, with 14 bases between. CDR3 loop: CASSFGRESTTNEKLFF. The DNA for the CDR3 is TGTGCCAGCAGCTTTGGTCGGGAGTCCACAACTAATGAAAAACTGTTTTTT.

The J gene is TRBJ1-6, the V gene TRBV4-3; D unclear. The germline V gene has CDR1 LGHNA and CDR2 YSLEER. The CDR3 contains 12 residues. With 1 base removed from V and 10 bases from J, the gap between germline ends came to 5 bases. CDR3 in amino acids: CASSQVGSPLHF. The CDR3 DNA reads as TGCGCCAGCAGCCAAGTTGGGTCACCCCTCCACTTT.

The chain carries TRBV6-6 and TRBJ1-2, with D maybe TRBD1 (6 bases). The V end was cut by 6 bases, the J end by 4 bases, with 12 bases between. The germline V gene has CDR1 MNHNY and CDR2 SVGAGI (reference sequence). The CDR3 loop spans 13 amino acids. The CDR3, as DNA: TGTGCCAGCAGACCCCGAGGGGGCTATGGCTACACCTTC. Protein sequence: CASRPRGGYGYTF.

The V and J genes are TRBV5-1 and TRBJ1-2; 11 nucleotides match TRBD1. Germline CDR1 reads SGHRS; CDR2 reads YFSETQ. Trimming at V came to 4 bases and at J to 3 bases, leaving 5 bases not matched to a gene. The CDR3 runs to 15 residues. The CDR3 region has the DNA TGCGCCAGCAGCGAGATGGGACAGGGGGACTATGGCTACACCTTC. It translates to CASSEMGQGDYGYTF.

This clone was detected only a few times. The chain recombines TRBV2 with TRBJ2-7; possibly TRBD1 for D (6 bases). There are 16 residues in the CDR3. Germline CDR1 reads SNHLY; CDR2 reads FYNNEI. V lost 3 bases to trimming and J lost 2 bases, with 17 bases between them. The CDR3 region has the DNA TGTGCCAGCAGTGAGAACAGGGATATTTTCGCCTACGAGCAGTACTTC. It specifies CASSENRDIFAYEQYF.

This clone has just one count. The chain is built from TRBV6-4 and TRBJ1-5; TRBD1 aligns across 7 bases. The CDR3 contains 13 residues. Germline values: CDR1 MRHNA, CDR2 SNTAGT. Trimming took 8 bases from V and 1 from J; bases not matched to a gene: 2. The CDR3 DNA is TGTGCCAGCCAACAGGGGAGCAATCAGCCCCAGCATTTT. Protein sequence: CASQQGSNQPQHF.

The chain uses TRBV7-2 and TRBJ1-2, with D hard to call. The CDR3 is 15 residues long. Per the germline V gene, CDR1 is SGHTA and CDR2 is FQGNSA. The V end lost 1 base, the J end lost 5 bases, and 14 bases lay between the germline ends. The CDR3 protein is CASSLEGRQTYGYTF. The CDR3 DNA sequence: TGTGCCAGCAGCTTAGAAGGGCGGCAAACATATGGCTACACCTTC.